This entry lists 5 T cell receptor beta chains sequenced from one sample in a study of CD4 T cells in relation to SARS-CoV-2 and coronaviruses. Before the COVID-19 pandemic, during about 2010-2018, CD4+ T cells were taken from unexposed donors. TCRdb keeps only in-frame clones here, not all; method: immunoSEQ multiplex PCR. The table records 55,000 to 75,000 clones, about 87% of them present only once. Sequencing was done on a sample of memory CD4+ T cells from PBMCs. Receptor source: a human donor in good health.

This clone has more than one count but fewer than ten. The chain carries TRBV10-1 and TRBJ1-6, with a tentative D call TRBD1 (5 bases). Trimming shortened V by 8 bases and J by 9 bases, and 17 bases separated the two germline ends. The CDR3 consists of 14 residues. CDR1 is WNHNN and CDR2 is SYGVQD in the germline V gene (reference sequence). The CDR3 bases are TGCGCCAGCTCCCGGGAGCTCGGGGGTTCACCCCTCCACTTT. Amino acids: CASSRELGGSPLHF.

This rearrangement joins TRBV9 to TRBJ2-1; D assignment may be TRBD1 or TRBD2 (5 bases each). From germline, CDR1 is SGDLS and CDR2 YYNGEE. The CDR3 totals 16 residues. The V end lost 0 bases, the J end lost 1 base, and 11 bases lay between the germline ends. The CDR3 spells CASSVGMGESYNEQFF. DNA of the CDR3: TGTGCCAGCAGCGTAGGGATGGGGGAGTCCTACAATGAGCAGTTCTTC.

The chain uses TRBV11-3 and TRBJ2-1, with a weak D call TRBD1 (6 bases). This CDR3 is 17 amino acids long. Per germline, CDR1 SGHNT and CDR2 YENEEA. The V end was cut by 0 bases, the J end by 1 base, with 13 bases between. In DNA, the CDR3 is TGTGCCAGCAGCTTAGATCTTGTAGGGGGATCCTACAATGAGCAGTTCTTC. Translated: CASSLDLVGGSYNEQFF. The full variable domain, rest sourced from reference TRBV11-3 and TRBJ2-1, is EAGVVQSPRYKIIEKKQPVAFWCNPISGHNTLYWYLQNLGQGPELLIRYENEEAVDDSQLPKDRFSAERLKGVDSTLKIQPAELGDSAVYLCASSLDLVGGSYNEQFFGPGTRLTVL.

Turning to this clone: This sample also contains other DNA sequences that code for the same CDR3. The V and J genes are TRBV28 and TRBJ2-7, with D perhaps TRBD2 (6 bases). The CDR3 spans 12 residues. Germline CDR1 reads MDHEN; CDR2 reads SYDVKM. V shed 3 bases and J shed 4 bases, with 7 bases lying between them. Written as DNA, the CDR3 is TGTGCCAGCAGTTTGGGGGGTTACGAGCAGTACTTC. Translated, it gives CASSLGGYEQYF.

The chain combines TRBV11-3 with TRBJ2-1; TRBD2 agrees at 8 bases. CDR3 length: 15 residues. V dropped 4 bases and J dropped 4; count of bases not matched to a gene: 6. The V gene's germline CDR1 is SGHNT and CDR2 YENEEA. CDR3: CASSWSGRGYNEQFF. The CDR3 nucleotides are TGTGCCAGCAGCTGGAGCGGGAGAGGGTACAATGAGCAGTTCTTC.